The rows below give T cell receptor beta chains drawn from one sample of a study of blood T cell repertoires in COVID-19. The method was immunoSEQ multiplex PCR; TCRdb's version includes in-frame clones alone and lacks a portion of them. Altogether 50,000 to 65,000 clones are present, 86% being singletons, with the ten largest covering 1% to 1.5%. Sample: peripheral blood. The receptors derive from a man in his 60s with acute or convalescent COVID-19. Each CDR3 is given with its conserved first and last residue. Each record gives: clone size, V gene, J gene, D gene, CDR3 DNA, CDR3 protein. A D gene is named only where the DNA matches it firmly. Part of the rows lack a size; the others show once, few, many or a class for expanded clones.

clone size: -; V gene: TRBV11-2; J gene: TRBJ1-1; D gene: TRBD1; CDR3 DNA: TGTGCCAGCAGTCAAAAAACAGGGGGCCTGATGAACACTGAAGCTTTCTTT; CDR3 protein: CASSQKTGGLMNTEAFF
clone size: -; V gene: TRBV19; J gene: TRBJ2-1; D gene: TRBD1; CDR3 DNA: TGTGCCAGTACCCGGGACAGTGCCTACAATGAGCAGTTCTTC; CDR3 protein: CASTRDSAYNEQFF
clone size: -; V gene: TRBV7-2; J gene: TRBJ2-7; D gene: TRBD2; CDR3 DNA: TGTGCCAGCAGCTTAAGCCCGGGACTAGCGGGAGTGGGGGAGCAGTACTTC; CDR3 protein: CASSLSPGLAGVGEQYF
clone size: once; V gene: TRBV2; J gene: TRBJ2-2; D gene: TRBD1; CDR3 DNA: TGTGCCAGCAGTTCCTCCGGGACAGGGTTCACCGGGGAGCTGTTTTTT; CDR3 protein: CASSSSGTGFTGELFF
clone size: -; V gene: TRBV4-1; J gene: TRBJ2-1; D gene: -; CDR3 DNA: TGCGCCAGCAGCCAAGTTACCAGCGGCCAATACAATGAGCAGTTCTTC; CDR3 protein: CASSQVTSGQYNEQFF
clone size: -; V gene: TRBV4-1; J gene: TRBJ1-2; D gene: -; CDR3 DNA: TGCGCCAGCAGCCCTGCACAGTCATTCAACTATGGCTACACCTTC; CDR3 protein: CASSPAQSFNYGYTF
clone size: once; V gene: TRBV5-4; J gene: TRBJ1-2; D gene: -; CDR3 DNA: TGTGCCAGCAGGGGGGGAAGGGCAGCTAACTATGGCTACACCTTC; CDR3 protein: CASRGGRAANYGYTF
clone size: once; V gene: TRBV7-2; J gene: TRBJ2-7; D gene: -; CDR3 DNA: TGTGCCAGCAGCTTAGTCGGGCAGGGAACTACCGAGGCGCAGTACTTC; CDR3 protein: CASSLVGQGTTEAQYF
clone size: -; V gene: TRBV18; J gene: TRBJ1-6; D gene: -; CDR3 DNA: TGTGCCAGCGTCAGTAATAGTGGCGGCCATTCACCCCTCCACTTT; CDR3 protein: CASVSNSGGHSPLHF
clone size: once; V gene: TRBV2; J gene: TRBJ1-5; D gene: -; CDR3 DNA: TGTGCCAGCAGTGCCCAGGTCTATAATCAGCCCCAGCATTTT; CDR3 protein: CASSAQVYNQPQHF
clone size: once; V gene: TRBV6-5; J gene: TRBJ2-1; D gene: TRBD2; CDR3 DNA: TGTGCCAGCAGTTATAGCGGGGGCTACAATGAGCAGTTCTTC; CDR3 protein: CASSYSGGYNEQFF
clone size: few; V gene: TRBV6-2/TRBV6-3; J gene: TRBJ2-1; D gene: -; CDR3 DNA: TGTGCCAGCAGTTACGGGGGGAATGAGCAGTTCTTC; CDR3 protein: CASSYGGNEQFF
clone size: once; V gene: TRBV7-8; J gene: TRBJ2-5; D gene: -; CDR3 DNA: TGTGCCAGCAGCTTAACCGGTGGAGGCGAGACCCAGTACTTC; CDR3 protein: CASSLTGGGETQYF
clone size: -; V gene: TRBV12-3/TRBV12-4; J gene: TRBJ2-3; D gene: -; CDR3 DNA: TGTGCCAGTACGCCCCGGGGGACAGATACGCAGTATTTT; CDR3 protein: CASTPRGTDTQYF
clone size: few; V gene: TRBV7-2; J gene: TRBJ2-1; D gene: TRBD1; CDR3 DNA: TGTGCCAGCAGCACCGACTCGACAGGGAACCATAACAATGAGCAGTTCTTC; CDR3 protein: CASSTDSTGNHNNEQFF